Listed below are T cell receptor beta chains from one sample, sequenced in a study of T cell responses to AZD1222 COVID-19 vaccine. Clones were sequenced by immunoSEQ multiplex PCR, and TCRdb holds only the in-frame ones, with some missing. The sample contains some 64,000 clones, 90% to 95% of which appear only once. Sequencing was performed on peripheral blood, taken 28 days after the second dose of the MenACWY control vaccine. The receptors here all came from an adult who received the MenACWY meningococcal vaccine as a control. CDR3s include the opening cysteine and the closing phenylalanine or tryptophan. A D gene is named only where the DNA matches it firmly. Some rows have no size entry. The others give once, few or many, or a class for an expanded clone.

D,V,J,size,DNA,CDR3
TRBD1,TRBV7-9,TRBJ2-7,medium-sized,TGTGCCAGCAGGTCGGGACAGGGGCAATACGAGCAGTACTTC,CASRSGQGQYEQYF
TRBD1,TRBV2,TRBJ2-5,-,TGTGCCAGCAGTGGGGACAGGGGGACAGAGACCCAGTACTTC,CASSGDRGTETQYF
-,TRBV9,TRBJ1-1,-,TGTGCCAGCAGCGTAGTTGGGACGGGGGCATCCAAACCGGCTGAAGCTTTCTTT,CASSVVGTGASKPAEAFF
-,TRBV7-9,TRBJ1-6,-,TGTGCCAGCAGCTTACGGGAGGGCAATTCACCCCTCCACTTT,CASSLREGNSPLHF
-,TRBV28,TRBJ2-5,once,TGTGCCAGCAGTGCCCAAACTAAAGAGACCCAGTACTTC,CASSAQTKETQYF
TRBD1,TRBV19,TRBJ1-1,-,TGTGCCAGTAGTATAGCGCGTATCGGGACAGGGGAGCGGACTGAAGCTTTCTTT,CASSIARIGTGERTEAFF
-,TRBV10-3,TRBJ2-7,-,TGTGCCATCAGTGAGCCAGGGGGGGTCTCCTACGAGCAGTACTTC,CAISEPGGVSYEQYF
-,TRBV27,TRBJ1-5,-,TGTGCCAGCAGTTTAGATGGCATTCAGCCCCAGCATTTT,CASSLDGIQPQHF
-,TRBV29-1,TRBJ2-1,-,TGCAGCGCATTCGAAAATGAGCAGTTCTTC,CSAFENEQFF
-,TRBV3-1/TRBV3-2,TRBJ2-3,once,TGTGCCAGCAGCCAAGACCTGCAGGGAGGGGGAGGCACAGATACGCAGTATTTT,CASSQDLQGGGGTDTQYF
-,TRBV5-1,TRBJ1-3,-,TGCGCCAGCAGCTTGGACAATGCTGGAAACACCATATATTTT,CASSLDNAGNTIYF
-,TRBV6-1,TRBJ2-3,-,TGTGCCAGCAGTGAAGGCCAGGGGCCGACAGATACGCAGTATTTT,CASSEGQGPTDTQYF
-,TRBV15,TRBJ2-3,-,TGTGCCACCAGCAGCATCAGGGCCAGCACAGATACGCAGTATTTT,CATSSIRASTDTQYF
TRBD1,TRBV7-2,TRBJ1-1,-,TGTGCCAGCAGCTCGATCGAGGGGGCGCGCACTGAAGCTTTCTTT,CASSSIEGARTEAFF
-,TRBV6-5,TRBJ1-1,-,TGTGCCAGCAGTTACGAGGGACGTGGAACTGAAGCTTTCTTT,CASSYEGRGTEAFF
-,TRBV19,TRBJ1-1,-,TGTGCCAGTAGGAAGGACAGTTCTATGAACACTGAAGCTTTCTTT,CASRKDSSMNTEAFF
-,TRBV6-1,TRBJ2-1,-,TGTGCCAGCAGTGAGACGAATGAGCAGTTCTTC,CASSETNEQFF
TRBD2,TRBV7-2,TRBJ2-1,-,TGTGCCAGCACCCTAAGCGGGAGCTACAATGAGCAGTTCTTC,CASTLSGSYNEQFF
-,TRBV21-1,TRBJ2-3,few,TGTGCCAGCAGCAACAGGGCCACAGATACGCAGTATTTT,CASSNRATDTQYF
-,TRBV30,TRBJ2-5,-,TGTGCCTGGAGCCGACGGTCCCAAGAGACCCAGTACTTC,CAWSRRSQETQYF
-,TRBV28,TRBJ1-5,-,TGTGCCAGCAGAACGGCACAGAATCAGCCCCAGCATTTT,CASRTAQNQPQHF
-,TRBV18,TRBJ2-1,-,TGTGCCAGCTCACCGCGGGCCACCGACACCCATAATGAGCAGTTCTTC,CASSPRATDTHNEQFF
TRBD2,TRBV7-8,TRBJ2-1,-,TGTGCCAGCAGCTTAGCCCATGGGACTAGCGGCAATGAGCAGTTCTTC,CASSLAHGTSGNEQFF
-,TRBV7-9,TRBJ2-3,-,TGTGCCAGCAGCTCCTGGCCTGAGAGCACAGATACGCAGTATTTT,CASSSWPESTDTQYF
TRBD2,TRBV9,TRBJ2-1,-,TGTGCCAGCAGCGTAGGAGGGACTAGCGCACACAATGAGCAGTTCTTC,CASSVGGTSAHNEQFF
-,TRBV11-2,TRBJ1-1,-,TGTGCCAGCGGACCTCCCCGGGGCAACACTGAAGCTTTCTTT,CASGPPRGNTEAFF
TRBD1,TRBV7-2,TRBJ1-3,few,TGTGCCAGCACCCGACAGGGGCCAGGAAACACCATATATTTT,CASTRQGPGNTIYF
-,TRBV6-2/TRBV6-3,TRBJ2-5,-,TGTGCCAGCAGCGCCCTCGTGGCTAGAGGAATGGAGACCCAGTACTTC,CASSALVARGMETQYF
-,TRBV6-5,TRBJ1-4,-,TGTGCCAGCAACCCCAGAGACAGACCGCCTCCAAAACTGTTTTTT,CASNPRDRPPPKLFF
-,TRBV28,TRBJ2-1,-,TGTGCCAGCAGTCCGGGGTATAGCAACCACAATGAGCAGTTCTTC,CASSPGYSNHNEQFF
-,TRBV7-9,TRBJ2-7,-,TGTGCCAGCAGCTTAATCTCCTACGAGCAGTACTTC,CASSLISYEQYF
-,TRBV19,TRBJ1-3,-,TGTGCCAGTAGTATAGCAGGAACTGGAAACACCATATATTTT,CASSIAGTGNTIYF